The 7 T cell receptor beta chains below all came from one sample that was sequenced in a study of blood T cell repertoires in COVID-19. This table comes from immunoSEQ multiplex PCR, and its TCRdb copy is limited to in-frame clones, with some not included. The sample lists roughly 150,000 clones; approximately 80% were seen once. Input material: peripheral blood. The receptors derive from a woman between 45 and 60 years old in a cohort sampled during active or convalescent COVID-19.

J is TRBJ2-5 and V is TRBV9; a possible D gene is TRBD1 (6 bases). Germline CDR1 and CDR2: SGDLS and YYNGEE. The V gene lost 0 bases and the J gene lost 4 bases, with 16 bases spanning the gap. This CDR3 is built from 16 residues. CDR3 in amino acids: CASSVDDRTLLETQYF. The CDR3 bases are TGTGCCAGCAGCGTAGATGACAGGACGCTGCTAGAGACCCAGTACTTC. Supplemented by reference TRBV9 and TRBJ2-5, the full variable domain reads DSGVTQTPKHLITATGQRVTLRCSPRSGDLSVYWYQQSLDQGLQFLIQYYNGEERAKGNILERFSAQQFPDLHSELNLSSLELGDSALYFCASSVDDRTLLETQYFGPGTRLLVL.

This clone was picked up one time. This rearrangement joins TRBV20-1 to TRBJ2-1; D ambiguous. The CDR3 has 11 residues. CDR1 DFQATT and CDR2 SNEGSKA come from the germline V gene (reference sequence). Trimming took 0 bases from V and 12 from J, leaving 9 bases between them. CDR3 sequence (DNA): TGCAGTGCTAGAGACACCAGTTTGCAGTTCTTC. It is translated as CSARDTSLQFF.

The chain recombines TRBV11-2 with TRBJ2-5; the D gene is possibly TRBD2 (6 bases). V was pared by 9 bases and J by 7 bases, with 24 bases between. In germline, CDR1 is SGHAT, CDR2 FQNNGV. This CDR3 is built from 15 residues. The CDR3 bases are TGTGCCAGTGGTCAGAATGCGGGGCTTGGGGTGACCCAGTACTTC. Protein: CASGQNAGLGVTQYF.

The chain couples TRBV6-5 to TRBJ2-1; 13 bases are shared with TRBD2. Trimming cost V 6 bases and J 7 bases; bases outside gene matches: 6. The CDR3 contains 15 residues. In germline, CDR1 is MNHEY, CDR2 SVGAGI. The CDR3 bases are TGTGCCAGCAGCTCCGGGACTAGCGGGAATAATGAGCAGTTCTTC. This translates into CASSSGTSGNNEQFF.

This clone was seen just once. The chain carries TRBV7-9 and TRBJ2-2; possible D gene TRBD2, 7 bases. The germline V gene has CDR1 SEHNR and CDR2 FQNEAQ (reference sequence). Trimming removed 5 bases at V and 6 bases at J, with 13 bases between. CDR3 size: 14 residues. The CDR3 DNA reads as TGTGCCAGCAGCGATACAGGGAGGGCCGGGGAGCTGTTTTTT. Translation gives CASSDTGRAGELFF.

The chain links TRBV29-1 to TRBJ2-2, with 7 nucleotides matching TRBD1. From germline, CDR1 is SQVTM and CDR2 ANQGSEA. V dropped 3 bases and J dropped 8; count of bases not matched to a gene: 6. CDR3 length equals 13 residues. CDR3 DNA: TGCAGCGTTGACCCTACAGGGGCAGGGGAGCTGTTTTTT. Its protein is CSVDPTGAGELFF.

The chain couples TRBV4-1 to TRBJ2-7; a possible D gene is TRBD2 (5 bases). Per the germline V gene, CDR1 is MGHRA and CDR2 is YSYEKL. Trimming took 2 bases from V and 3 from J, leaving 14 bases between them. The CDR3 runs 15 residues. CDR3 amino acids: CASSQTLGLGYEQYF. The CDR3 nucleotides read TGCGCCAGCAGCCAAACCCTTGGACTCGGCTACGAGCAGTACTTC.